The 7 T cell receptor beta chains presented below share a single source sample, sequenced in a study of blood T cells in healthy people across ages. A J-beta primer mix and a sample-barcoded 5' primer were used in a second PCR of roughly 6 to 11 cycles. TCRdb analysed the 5' RACE reads with MiXCR anew, one entry per CDR3 protein. The data show about 630,000 distinct CDR3 sequences, over 20% seen once. The sequenced material came from blood. The receptors here all came from a man between 70 and 80 years old in good health.

Only a few counts were recorded for this clonotype. The rearrangement joins TRBV2 to TRBJ2-3; 11 bases fit TRBD2. Germline V gene lookup returns CDR1 SNHLY and CDR2 FYNNEI. Losses at the gene ends were 2 bases for V and 5 bases for J; bases not matched to a gene: 15. CDR3 length: 19 residues. The CDR3 loop is CASSERIAGGPRQLDTQYF. The DNA of the CDR3 is TGTGCCAGCAGTGAAAGGATAGCGGGAGGGCCCAGACAGCTAGATACGCAGTATTTT. The complete variable domain, with remaining parts taken from reference TRBV2 and TRBJ2-3, reads EPEVTQTPSHQVTQMGQEVILRCVPISNHLYFYWYRQILGQKVEFLVSFYNNEISEKSEIFDDQFSVERPDGSNFTLKIRSTKLEDSAMYFCASSERIAGGPRQLDTQYFGPGTRLTVL.

This chain links TRBV20-1 with TRBJ1-6; D is unresolved. CDR3 length: 13 amino acids. CDR1 is DFQATT and CDR2 is SNEGSKA in the germline V gene (reference sequence). V lost 2 bases, J lost 5 bases, and 7 bases lay in between. In DNA form, the CDR3 reads TGCAGTGCTAGACGGCAGGATAATTCACCCCTCCACTTT. This gives the protein CSARRQDNSPLHF.

The V call is TRBV9, the J call TRBJ2-5, with 7 bases matching TRBD2. The better agreement between TRBJ2-1 and the DNA end casts doubt on the J call. This CDR3 has 16 amino acids. Germline V gene data show CDR1 as SGDLS and CDR2 as YYNGEE. The CDR3 sequence is CASSAPSGTTYNEQFF. The DNA for the CDR3 is TGTGCCAGCAGCGCACCATCCGGGACTACATACAATGAGCAGTTCTTC.

The J gene is TRBJ2-7, the V gene TRBV6-1; tentative D call: TRBD1 (9 bases). The V gene lost 8 bases and the J gene lost 0 bases, with 17 bases spanning the gap. There are 15 residues in the CDR3. CDR1 and CDR2 from the germline V gene are MNHNS and SASEGT. Here the CDR3 reads CASGGGTGISYEQYF. CDR3 nucleotides: TGTGCCAGCGGCGGGGGGACAGGGATCTCCTACGAGCAGTACTTC.

The table lists this clonotype with a few counts. The chain couples TRBV20-1 to TRBJ2-7; D gene uncertain. Trimming stripped 1 base from V and 0 bases from J, with 7 bases between. The CDR3 runs 13 residues. Germline V gene sequence: CDR1 DFQATT, CDR2 SNEGSKA (reference sequence). The CDR3 DNA sequence: TGCAGTGCTAGAGTAGGGCTCTCCTACGAGCAGTACTTC. This translates into CSARVGLSYEQYF.

There are a few counts of this clonotype. The genes are TRBV6-2 or TRBV6-3 and TRBJ2-1; 12 bases fit TRBD2. This CDR3 spans 15 amino acids. Trimming cost V 2 bases and J 9 bases; bases outside gene matches: 5. CDR1 and CDR2 from the germline V gene are MNHEY and SVGEGT. DNA of the CDR3: TGTGCCAGCAGTTACCTAGCGGGAGGGCCGGGTGAGCAGTTCTTC. It translates to CASSYLAGGPGEQFF.

The chain carries TRBV5-1 and TRBJ1-1; a possible D gene is TRBD1 (6 bases). There are 16 residues in the CDR3. Per the germline V gene, CDR1 is SGHRS and CDR2 is YFSETQ. V was shortened by 4 bases and J by 6 bases, with 22 bases between the two germline ends. The CDR3 reads CASSLRDTPLGAEAFF. Written as DNA, the CDR3 is TGCGCCAGCAGCCTCCGGGACACCCCCCTAGGGGCTGAAGCTTTCTTT. The variable domain in full, with the rest retrieved from reference TRBV5-1 and TRBJ1-1, is KAGVTQTPRYLIKTRGQQVTLSCSPISGHRSVSWYQQTPGQGLQFLFEYFSETQRNKGNFPGRFSGRQFSNSRSEMNVSTLELGDSALYLCASSLRDTPLGAEAFFGQGTRLTVV.